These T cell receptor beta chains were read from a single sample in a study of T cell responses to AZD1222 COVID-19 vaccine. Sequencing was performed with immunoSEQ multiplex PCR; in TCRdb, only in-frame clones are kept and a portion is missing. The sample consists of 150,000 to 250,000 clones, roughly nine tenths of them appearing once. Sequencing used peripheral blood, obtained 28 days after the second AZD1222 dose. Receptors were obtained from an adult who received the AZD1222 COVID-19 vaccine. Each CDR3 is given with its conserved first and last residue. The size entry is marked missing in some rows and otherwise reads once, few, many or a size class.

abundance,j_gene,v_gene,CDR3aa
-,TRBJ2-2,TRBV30,CAWDSHGELFF
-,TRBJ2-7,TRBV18,CASSPKTVPYEQYF
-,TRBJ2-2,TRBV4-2,CASSEGTLDTGELFF
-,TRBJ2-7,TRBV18,CASSPAGTNPYEQYF
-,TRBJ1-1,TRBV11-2,CASSLGKQGNTEAFF
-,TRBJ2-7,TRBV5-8,CASSWGLAAMGPHYEQYF
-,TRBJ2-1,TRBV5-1,CASRESGGQYNEQFF
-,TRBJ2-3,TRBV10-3,CAISASSGLTDTQYF
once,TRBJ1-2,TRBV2,CASRTGGEGGYTF
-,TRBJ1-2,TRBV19,CASSIEFLRSWNGYTF
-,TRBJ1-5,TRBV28,CASSQGYNQPQHF
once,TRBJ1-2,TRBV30,CAWSVRRGYGYTF
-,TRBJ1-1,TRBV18,CASSSSPGPRPMNTEAFF
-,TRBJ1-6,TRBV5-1,CASSLGGIGDSPLHF
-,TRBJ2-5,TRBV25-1,CASSALEGIPTQETQYF
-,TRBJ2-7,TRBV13,CASSFRAVEQYF